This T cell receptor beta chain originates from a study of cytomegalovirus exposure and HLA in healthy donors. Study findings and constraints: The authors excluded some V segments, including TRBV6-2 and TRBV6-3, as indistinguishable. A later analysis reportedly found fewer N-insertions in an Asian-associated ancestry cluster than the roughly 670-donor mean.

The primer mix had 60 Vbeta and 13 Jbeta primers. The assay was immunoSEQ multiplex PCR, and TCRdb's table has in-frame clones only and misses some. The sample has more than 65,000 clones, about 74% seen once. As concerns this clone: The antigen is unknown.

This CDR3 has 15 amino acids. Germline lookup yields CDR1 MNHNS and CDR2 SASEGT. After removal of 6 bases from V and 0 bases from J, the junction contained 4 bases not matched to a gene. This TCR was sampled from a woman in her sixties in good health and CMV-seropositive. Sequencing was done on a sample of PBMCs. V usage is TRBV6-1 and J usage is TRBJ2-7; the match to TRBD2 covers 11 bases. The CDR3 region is CASSDTSGSSYEQYF. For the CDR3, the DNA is TGTGCCAGCAGCGATACTAGCGGGAGCTCCTACGAGCAGTACTTC.